The present T cell receptor beta chain was sequenced within a study of cytomegalovirus exposure and HLA in healthy donors. Regarding the study as a whole: Altogether, 164 TCR beta chains were recorded as cytomegalovirus-associated. Subsequent analysis showed first-cohort TCR clusters tending to co-occur in some 110 validation repertoires. Most TCR sequences showed up rarely, but some public TCRs showed up in many donors.

The protocol was immunoSEQ multiplex PCR, while the TCRdb copy is restricted to in-frame clones and leaves out a portion. The table lists some 120,000 clones, approximately 89% of them singletons. About this clone: Its specificity is not known.

The ends were cut back, 4 bases at V and 0 bases at J, with 13 bases in the middle. This CDR3 has 15 amino acids. Germline CDR1 is SGHTA and CDR2 is FQGNSA. The specimen was PBMCs. The V and J genes are TRBV7-2 and TRBJ2-7, with D possibly being TRBD1 (6 bases). This clonotype was sampled from a woman aged 18-29 years in good health and CMV-seronegative. The CDR3 nucleotides are TGTGCCAGCAGCTCAACAGGGTCTAGCTCCTACGAGCAGTACTTC. This codes for CASSSTGSSSYEQYF.